This is a list of T cell receptor beta chains from one sample in a study of CD8+ T cells in alopecia areata. The data were produced by immunoSEQ multiplex PCR, yet TCRdb's version contains in-frame clones alone and is incomplete. The profile shows roughly 150,000 clones, more than 45% of them singletons. The sequencing input was CD4+ T cells sorted from blood. The receptors shown here come from a human donor with alopecia areata. The CDR3 runs from the conserved cysteine through the conserved F or W. The D gene is left open where the match is weak. Size is stated for part of the rows, as once, few or many counts, or as a class when the clone is expanded.

J: TRBJ2-7; D: NA; V: TRBV27; size: few; length: 14; DNA: TGTGCCAGCAGTTTATCGAGGGGGGGGCGCGAGCAGTACTTC; CDR3: CASSLSRGGREQYF
J: TRBJ2-5; D: NA; V: TRBV14; size: once; length: 11; DNA: TGTGCCAGCAGCTCGGGACTGAAGATGTACTTC; CDR3: CASSSGLKMYF
J: TRBJ2-1; D: NA; V: TRBV29-1; size: NA; length: 13; DNA: TGCAGCGTTGGGGACCCCCCGGGCTATGAGCAGTTCTTC; CDR3: CSVGDPPGYEQFF
J: TRBJ2-3; D: NA; V: TRBV10-3; size: few; length: 15; DNA: TGTGCCATCAGCGGGACGCCGGGGACAACAGATACGCAGTATTTT; CDR3: CAISGTPGTTDTQYF
J: TRBJ2-7; D: TRBD2; V: TRBV28; size: NA; length: 15; DNA: TGTGCCAGCAGAGAAGCGGGAATACCAACCTACGAGCAGTACTTC; CDR3: CASREAGIPTYEQYF
J: TRBJ1-1; D: NA; V: TRBV27; size: NA; length: 16; DNA: TGTGCCAGCAGTTTTTACGGGAGGGGGGGCGCCTCTGAAGCTTTCTTT; CDR3: CASSFYGRGGASEAFF
J: TRBJ2-5; D: NA; V: TRBV9; size: once; length: 13; DNA: TGTGCCAGCAGCGTATTCGACGGGGAGACCCAGTACTTC; CDR3: CASSVFDGETQYF
J: TRBJ2-7; D: NA; V: TRBV29-1; size: NA; length: 13; DNA: TGCAGCGTTGCACAAACCAGCTCCTACGAGCAGTACTTC; CDR3: CSVAQTSSYEQYF
J: TRBJ2-6; D: NA; V: TRBV28; size: NA; length: 13; DNA: TGTGCCAGCAGACACAGGGCGACCAACGTCCTGACTTTC; CDR3: CASRHRATNVLTF
J: TRBJ2-1; D: NA; V: TRBV4-2; size: NA; length: 15; DNA: TGTGCCAGCAGCCAAGATTTCGGGGGATACAATGAGCAGTTCTTC; CDR3: CASSQDFGGYNEQFF
J: TRBJ2-5; D: NA; V: TRBV28; size: NA; length: 15; DNA: TGTGCCAGCAGTTTCCCGTTCAGCGGCGGGGAGACCCAGTACTTC; CDR3: CASSFPFSGGETQYF
J: TRBJ2-5; D: TRBD2; V: TRBV2; size: once; length: 18; DNA: TGTGCCAGTCCACCCCACATGACTAGCGGGAGGTCACAGGAGACCCAGTACTTC; CDR3: CASPPHMTSGRSQETQYF
J: TRBJ2-7; D: TRBD2; V: TRBV7-8; size: NA; length: 16; DNA: TGTGCCAGCAGTCCTTACCGACTAGCGGGCTCCTACGAGCAGTACTTC; CDR3: CASSPYRLAGSYEQYF
J: TRBJ2-7; D: TRBD1; V: TRBV6-5; size: NA; length: 14; DNA: TGTGCCAGCACTGAACAGGGGCCTAACTACGAGCAGTACTTC; CDR3: CASTEQGPNYEQYF
J: TRBJ2-1; D: NA; V: TRBV7-7; size: once; length: 15; DNA: TGTGCTAGCAGCAGTGGACTGTTGGCCTACAATGAGCAGTTCTTC; CDR3: CASSSGLLAYNEQFF
J: TRBJ1-2; D: TRBD1; V: TRBV29-1; size: NA; length: 13; DNA: TGCAGCGTTGACCGGGACAGGGCCTATGGCTACACCTTC; CDR3: CSVDRDRAYGYTF
J: TRBJ2-1; D: NA; V: TRBV5-1; size: NA; length: 12; DNA: TGCGCCAGCAGGCGGGATTACAATGAGCAGTTCTTC; CDR3: CASRRDYNEQFF
J: TRBJ2-5; D: TRBD2; V: TRBV7-2; size: medium-sized; length: 16; DNA: TGTGCCAGCAGATTCCAGACTAGCGGGATTGCTGAGACCCAGTACTTC; CDR3: CASRFQTSGIAETQYF
J: TRBJ1-5; D: NA; V: TRBV7-3; size: NA; length: 13; DNA: TGTGCCAGCAGCTTACAAGGCAATCAGCCCCAGCATTTT; CDR3: CASSLQGNQPQHF
J: TRBJ2-3; D: TRBD2; V: TRBV29-1; size: few; length: 16; DNA: TGCAGCGTTGAGGGCTTTAGCGGGCGAAGCACAGATACGCAGTATTTT; CDR3: CSVEGFSGRSTDTQYF
J: TRBJ2-3; D: NA; V: TRBV11-2; size: NA; length: 17; DNA: TGTGCCAGCAGCCGCTTCCCCCCATTTGGGTGGTCAGATACGCAGTATTTT; CDR3: CASSRFPPFGWSDTQYF
J: TRBJ2-6; D: TRBD1; V: TRBV25-1; size: few; length: 14; DNA: TGTGCCAGCAGCGGACAGGGCTATGCCAACGTCCTGACTTTC; CDR3: CASSGQGYANVLTF
J: TRBJ2-2; D: NA; V: TRBV6-5; size: few; length: 15; DNA: TGTGCCAGCACGGCCCTGGGGCTACACACCGGGGAGCTGTTTTTT; CDR3: CASTALGLHTGELFF
J: TRBJ1-1; D: NA; V: TRBV27; size: NA; length: 15; DNA: TGTGCCAGCAGTTTATCCCGGCAGCCGAACACTGAAGCTTTCTTT; CDR3: CASSLSRQPNTEAFF
J: TRBJ1-1; D: NA; V: TRBV29-1; size: NA; length: 14; DNA: TGCAGCGTTGCGTTAGCAGGCCATCCTCCGGGGGCTTTCTTT; CDR3: CSVALAGHPPGAFF
J: TRBJ1-5; D: NA; V: TRBV10-3; size: few; length: 14; DNA: TGTGCCATCGGCTCAACAGGGAACCATCAGCCCCAGCATTTT; CDR3: CAIGSTGNHQPQHF
J: TRBJ2-7; D: TRBD2; V: TRBV29-1; size: few; length: 14; DNA: TGCAGCGTGGCCCGACTAGCGGGCGACGACGAGCAGTACTTC; CDR3: CSVARLAGDDEQYF
J: TRBJ2-5; D: TRBD1; V: TRBV19; size: once; length: 15; DNA: TGTGCCAGTAGTATAACAGGGGGAATCCAAGAGACCCAGTACTTC; CDR3: CASSITGGIQETQYF
J: TRBJ2-7; D: TRBD2; V: TRBV5-6; size: NA; length: 14; DNA: TGTGCCAGCAGTTTCCCGGGACTAGCATACGAGCAGTACTTC; CDR3: CASSFPGLAYEQYF
J: TRBJ1-2; D: NA; V: TRBV4-2; size: NA; length: 16; DNA: TGTGCCAGCAGCCAAGATGAGGGTGAAATTGGCTATGGCTACACCTTC; CDR3: CASSQDEGEIGYGYTF
J: TRBJ2-3; D: NA; V: TRBV27; size: NA; length: 15; DNA: TGTGCCAGCAGTAAGCAGGGATTCAACACAGATACGCAGTATTTT; CDR3: CASSKQGFNTDTQYF
J: TRBJ2-7; D: NA; V: TRBV2; size: NA; length: 16; DNA: TGTGCCAGCAGAAGAACCACCGACAGGATATCCTACGAGCAGTACTTC; CDR3: CASRRTTDRISYEQYF
J: TRBJ2-2; D: TRBD1; V: TRBV11-2; size: NA; length: 19; DNA: TGTGCCAGCAGCTTAACCCCCTCGGGACAGGGTGTGTCGTCCGGGGAGCTGTTTTTT; CDR3: CASSLTPSGQGVSSGELFF
J: TRBJ2-1; D: TRBD2; V: TRBV7-8; size: many; length: 15; DNA: TGTGCCAGCAGCTTCCTAGCGGGAACGAACAATGAGCAGTTCTTC; CDR3: CASSFLAGTNNEQFF
J: TRBJ1-1; D: TRBD1; V: TRBV6-5; size: NA; length: 15; DNA: TGTGCCAGCAGTTATAGGACAGGAGGGAACACTGAAGCTTTCTTT; CDR3: CASSYRTGGNTEAFF
J: TRBJ2-5; D: NA; V: TRBV5-1; size: NA; length: 13; DNA: TGCGCCAGCAGCCCGAGGGTGGAAGGGACCCAGTACTTC; CDR3: CASSPRVEGTQYF
J: TRBJ2-5; D: NA; V: TRBV4-1; size: once; length: 15; DNA: TGCGCCAGCAGCCTCCTGGTTTCTACAAGAGACGCCCAGTACTTC; CDR3: CASSLLVSTRDAQYF
J: TRBJ1-2; D: NA; V: TRBV27; size: NA; length: 13; DNA: TGTGCCAGCAGACCCCAAGTGGGCTATGGCTACACCTTC; CDR3: CASRPQVGYGYTF
J: TRBJ2-7; D: TRBD1; V: TRBV6-5; size: NA; length: 16; DNA: TGTGCCAGCAGTTTGACCGGGACAGGTCTAACCTACGAGCAGTACTTC; CDR3: CASSLTGTGLTYEQYF
J: TRBJ2-2; D: NA; V: TRBV28; size: NA; length: 17; DNA: TGTGCCAGCAGGAGATCTCGGGGCGTCGCGAAGACCGGGGAGCTGTTTTTT; CDR3: CASRRSRGVAKTGELFF
J: TRBJ1-2; D: NA; V: TRBV27; size: few; length: 14; DNA: TGTGCCAGCAGTTTTGGAGACAGACCTTATGGCTACACCTTC; CDR3: CASSFGDRPYGYTF
J: TRBJ2-3; D: TRBD2; V: TRBV5-1; size: NA; length: 16; DNA: TGCGCCAGCAGCCCTGGACTAGCGGGAGGGCCAGATACGCAGTATTTT; CDR3: CASSPGLAGGPDTQYF
J: TRBJ2-1; D: NA; V: TRBV2; size: NA; length: 15; DNA: TGTGCCGGGCGGACCAGGGGCGGGATGTATAATGAGCAGTTCTTC; CDR3: CAGRTRGGMYNEQFF